This entry lists 21 T cell receptor beta chains sequenced from one sample in a study of OX40 agonist ivuxolimab in advanced cancers. Sequencing used immunoSEQ multiplex PCR; TCRdb keeps in-frame clones, though not all of them. The sample yields about 7,300 clones, 65% to 90% seen once. This specimen consisted of CD4+ or CD8+ T cells sorted from blood, obtained in a trial of the OX40 agonist ivuxolimab. Receptors originate from an adult with an advanced solid tumor such as melanoma, head and neck, liver or kidney cancer.

The gene calls are TRBV23-1 and TRBJ2-7; 12 positions match TRBD1. TRBV23-1 is flagged as an ORF with uncertain function. Losses at the gene ends were 3 bases for V and 4 bases for J; bases not matched to a gene: 10. The CDR3 runs to 17 residues. The CDR3 DNA reads as TGCGCCAGCAGTCATTCCGGGACAGGGGGCACGGTATACGAGCAGTACTTC. Translation gives CASSHSGTGGTVYEQYF.

The rearrangement links TRBV5-1 to TRBJ2-1; D unclear. The germline V gene has CDR1 SGHRS and CDR2 YFSETQ. V lost 1 base and J lost 6, with 2 bases in between. The CDR3 extends over 11 amino acids. CDR3 sequence: CASSLSNEQFF. The CDR3 DNA reads TGCGCCAGCAGCTTGAGCAATGAGCAGTTCTTC.

The V gene is TRBV2, the J gene TRBJ2-7; possibly TRBD2 for D (5 bases). The CDR3 length is 14 residues. V was clipped by 10 bases and J by 2 bases, with 18 bases between them. Germline CDR1 is SNHLY and CDR2 is FYNNEI. In DNA, the CDR3 is TGTGCCACACTACGACTTACGGGAACCTACGAGCAGTACTTC. Protein: CATLRLTGTYEQYF. The variable domain in full, with the rest retrieved from reference TRBV2 and TRBJ2-7, is EPEVTQTPSHQVTQMGQEVILRCVPISNHLYFYWYRQILGQKVEFLVSFYNNEISEKSEIFDDQFSVERPDGSNFTLKIRSTKLEDSAMYFCATLRLTGTYEQYFGPGTRLTVT.

The chain joins TRBV9 to TRBJ2-1; either TRBD1 or TRBD2 may supply D (5 bases each). V lost 4 bases and J 0 bases, leaving 8 bases between the germline ends. CDR3 length: 14 residues. Per the germline V gene, CDR1 is SGDLS and CDR2 is YYNGEE. CDR3 residues: CASSKGSSYNEQFF. The CDR3 bases are TGTGCCAGCAGCAAGGGGAGCTCCTACAATGAGCAGTTCTTC. The full variable domain, with the rest looked up from reference TRBV9 and TRBJ2-1, is DSGVTQTPKHLITATGQRVTLRCSPRSGDLSVYWYQQSLDQGLQFLIQYYNGEERAKGNILERFSAQQFPDLHSELNLSSLELGDSALYFCASSKGSSYNEQFFGPGTRLTVL.

This clone was seen a handful of times. The chain is built from TRBV7-9 and TRBJ1-2, with unresolved D. The germline V gene encodes CDR1 SEHNR and CDR2 FQNEAQ (reference sequence). The CDR3 extends over 12 amino acids. The V end was cut by 0 bases, the J end by 8 bases, with 7 bases between. This CDR3 reads CASSLAAEGYTF. DNA for the CDR3: TGTGCCAGCAGCTTAGCGGCGGAGGGCTACACCTTC.

CDR3 region: CASSPGVNYEQYF. CDR3 in DNA: TGCGCCAGCAGTCCCGGAGTTAACTACGAGCAGTACTTC. V is TRBV5-1 and J is TRBJ2-7; no definite D call. Germline values: CDR1 SGHRS, CDR2 YFSETQ. Between the trimmed V and J ends, which lost 5 bases and 3 bases, there was a span of 12 bases. CDR3 length: 13 residues.

The chain is built from TRBV18 and TRBJ2-1; 13 nucleotides agree with TRBD2. The CDR3 spans 15 residues. The germline V gene has CDR1 KGHSH and CDR2 LQKENI. Trimming at V came to 3 bases and at J to 7 bases, leaving 3 bases not matched to a gene. The CDR3 DNA follows: TGTGCCAGCTCACCTACTAGCGGGGGGGCGAATGAGCAGTTCTTC. Protein: CASSPTSGGANEQFF.

This clone appeared a few times. The DNA of the CDR3 is TGTGCCACGGACAGGGGCGGACAGCCCCAGCATTTT. It is translated as CATDRGGQPQHF. The rearrangement joins TRBV6-1 to TRBJ1-5; 9 nucleotides align to TRBD1. CDR3 length: 12 residues. CDR1 is MNHNS and CDR2 is SASEGT in the germline V gene. V shed 10 bases and J 7 bases; nucleotides not matched to a gene: 5.

The chain couples TRBV7-3 to TRBJ2-5, with D possibly being TRBD2 (7 bases). CDR3 length: 15 residues. CDR1 is SGHTA, CDR2 FQGTGA, per germline. V was pared by 2 bases and J by 5 bases, with 15 bases between. The CDR3, as DNA: TGTGCCAGCAGCTTAGGTAAGGGGGGGTTTGAGACCCAGTACTTC. This sequence encodes CASSLGKGGFETQYF.

This clone has just a few counts. This sequence joins TRBV5-1 and TRBJ1-5; D is possibly TRBD1 (5 bases). V shed 0 bases and J shed 9 bases, with 13 bases lying between them. CDR1 and CDR2 from the germline V gene are SGHRS and YFSETQ. The CDR3 runs to 14 residues. The CDR3 loop reads CASSLDGTGLPQHF. CDR3 DNA: TGCGCCAGCAGCTTGGACGGGACCGGTTTGCCCCAGCATTTT.

For the CDR3, the DNA is TGTGCCAGTAGTGCGGAAATGAACACTGAAGCTTTCTTT. This codes for CASSAEMNTEAFF. The V and J genes are TRBV19 and TRBJ1-1, with D hard to call. This CDR3 is 13 amino acids long. Trimming cost V 5 bases and J 0 bases, with 7 bases left between them. Germline CDR1 reads LNHDA; CDR2 reads SQIVND (reference sequence).

The J gene is TRBJ2-2, the V gene TRBV6-4, with D hard to call. CDR1 and CDR2 (germline): MRHNA, SNTAGT. The CDR3 consists of 13 residues. The V end was cut by 0 bases, the J end by 5 bases, with 4 bases between. Here the CDR3 reads CASSDSSTGELFF. DNA of the CDR3: TGTGCCAGCAGTGACTCGTCTACCGGGGAGCTGTTTTTT.

The rearrangement links TRBV5-1 to TRBJ1-2; D is undetermined. V shed 0 bases and J shed 6 bases, with 15 bases lying between them. CDR1 SGHRS and CDR2 YFSETQ come from the germline V gene. This CDR3 contains 15 residues. In DNA, the CDR3 is TGCGCCAGCAGCTTGGAGTCGGGCTCGGTCCATGGCTACACCTTC. Its translation is CASSLESGSVHGYTF.

The genes are TRBV6-6 and TRBJ1-1, with TRBD1 as a possible D gene (5 bases). V gave up 0 bases and J gave up 7 bases, with 12 bases separating them. The length of the CDR3 is 14 residues. CDR1 is MNHNY, CDR2 SVGAGI, per germline (reference sequence). The DNA of the CDR3 is TGTGCCAGCAGTTACTCCCCAGGGTCGGGTGAAGCTTTCTTT. It translates to CASSYSPGSGEAFF.

This rearrangement joins TRBV2 to TRBJ2-3, with TRBD2 as a possible D gene (6 bases). CDR3 length equals 13 residues. Germline CDR1 SNHLY, CDR2 FYNNEI. The CDR3 nucleotides read TGTGGCGTTCCAGGGACTAGCACAGATACGCAGTATTTT. It codes for CGVPGTSTDTQYF.

This rearrangement joins TRBV2 to TRBJ1-4, with a possible D match to TRBD1 (5 bases). Trimming left V 4 bases short and J 8 bases short, with 14 bases between. The germline V gene encodes CDR1 SNHLY and CDR2 FYNNEI. The CDR3 sequence is 14 residues long. This chain's CDR3 is CASSGDGGREKLFF. The DNA for the CDR3 is TGTGCCAGCAGTGGGGACGGGGGTAGGGAAAAACTGTTTTTT.

This clone was seen more than once but under ten times. This sequence joins TRBV30 and TRBJ1-1; the D is unclear. V lost 4 bases, J lost 11 bases, and 14 bases lay in between. Germline assignment: CDR1 GTSNPN and CDR2 SVGIG (reference sequence). This CDR3 has 11 amino acids. The CDR3 DNA sequence: TGTGCCTGGATGCATTTGGATGCCGCTTTCTTT. As protein: CAWMHLDAAFF.

Turning to this clone: Additional DNA sequences in this sample encode the identical CDR3. The V gene is TRBV2, the J gene TRBJ2-7; TRBD1 aligns across 7 bases. The CDR3 loop spans 13 amino acids. The V and J ends lost 1 base and 6 bases, in that order; junction bases with no gene match: 3. The germline V gene encodes CDR1 SNHLY and CDR2 FYNNEI. The chain's CDR3 is CASSEVTGSEQYF. In nucleotides, the CDR3 is TGTGCCAGCAGTGAAGTGACAGGGTCCGAGCAGTACTTC. Combining the CDR3 with reference TRBV2 and TRBJ2-7 gives the whole variable domain EPEVTQTPSHQVTQMGQEVILRCVPISNHLYFYWYRQILGQKVEFLVSFYNNEISEKSEIFDDQFSVERPDGSNFTLKIRSTKLEDSAMYFCASSEVTGSEQYFGPGTRLTVT.

This chain uses TRBV6-4 with TRBJ2-2, with D tentatively TRBD2 (6 bases). CDR1 is MRHNA, CDR2 SNTAGT, per germline. Trimming removed 6 bases at V and 7 bases at J, with 15 bases between. The CDR3 spans 14 residues. Here the CDR3 reads CASSEGTDGGELFF. CDR3 coding DNA: TGTGCCAGCAGCGAAGGGACTGATGGCGGGGAGCTGTTTTTT.

This chain uses TRBV19 with TRBJ1-1; D remains unclear. Between the trimmed V and J ends, which lost 1 base and 1 base, there was a span of 4 bases. The germline CDR1 and CDR2 sequences are LNHDA and SQIVND (reference sequence). The CDR3 has 13 residues. CDR3 region: CASSIGANTEAFF. The CDR3, as DNA: TGTGCCAGTAGTATAGGGGCGAACACTGAAGCTTTCTTT.

V gene TRBV9 combines with J gene TRBJ2-2; D perhaps matches TRBD1 (5 bases). CDR3 size: 15 residues. The V gene lost 0 bases and the J gene lost 5 bases, with 11 bases spanning the gap. CDR1 is SGDLS, CDR2 YYNGEE, per germline. CDR3 sequence reads: CASSVGPGQTGELFF. DNA of the CDR3: TGTGCCAGCAGCGTAGGTCCAGGGCAAACCGGGGAGCTGTTTTTT.